Below are 26 T cell receptor beta chains sequenced from a single sample in a study of blood T cell repertoires in COVID-19. The method was immunoSEQ multiplex PCR; TCRdb's version includes in-frame clones alone and lacks a portion of them. The sample includes 200,000 to 250,000 clones, around three quarters of them seen just once. Sequenced input: peripheral blood. The receptors were sampled from a woman aged 70-85 years with acute or convalescent COVID-19.

The chain employs TRBV25-1 and TRBJ1-2, with 8 nucleotides matching TRBD1. This CDR3 contains 14 residues. From germline, CDR1 is MGHDK and CDR2 SYGVNS. Unmatched junction bases numbered 7, after V lost 6 bases and J lost 4 bases. CDR3 DNA: TGTGCCAGCAGGGGGACAGGAGTTAGCTATGGCTACACCTTC. Translating it yields CASRGTGVSYGYTF.

This chain links TRBV19 with TRBJ1-5, with D possibly TRBD1 on 5 matching bases. Germline CDR1 and CDR2: LNHDA and SQIVND (reference sequence). V lost 10 bases, J lost 3 bases, and 22 bases lay in between. This CDR3 region has 16 residues. CDR3 residues: CATLFRTRNFNQPQHF. In nucleotides, the CDR3 is TGTGCCACTCTTTTCCGGACAAGAAATTTCAATCAGCCCCAGCATTTT.

Remarks on this clone: The same CDR3 also results from other DNA sequences found in this sample. The chain couples TRBV10-2 to TRBJ1-2, with 7 bases fitting TRBD1. V shed 7 bases, J shed 2 bases, and the junction held 4 bases outside the gene matches. Germline CDR1 and CDR2: WSHSY and SAAADI. The CDR3 has 13 residues. The CDR3 DNA is TGCGCCAGCAACCCGACAGGGAACTATGGCTACACCTTC. This translates into CASNPTGNYGYTF.

Only a few counts were recorded for this clone. This sequence joins TRBV19 and TRBJ1-5; D perhaps matches TRBD1 (5 bases). Germline V gene data show CDR1 as LNHDA and CDR2 as SQIVND (reference sequence). The CDR3 runs to 13 residues. Trimming stripped 7 bases from V and 9 bases from J, with 16 bases between. The chain's CDR3 is CASTMGLNRPQHF. CDR3 bases: TGTGCCAGTACCATGGGGCTTAACAGGCCCCAGCATTTT.

This clone was found a few times. The chain combines TRBV5-1 with TRBJ1-1, with 9 bases identical to TRBD1. Looked up from germline, CDR1 is SGHRS and CDR2 is YFSETQ. The V segment lost 3 bases and the J segment 1 base; nucleotides outside the gene matches: 1. This CDR3 has 14 amino acids. CDR3 in amino acids: CASSWGQGNTEAFF. The CDR3 bases are TGCGCCAGCAGCTGGGGACAGGGGAACACTGAAGCTTTCTTT. Using reference TRBV5-1 and TRBJ1-1 for the parts outside the CDR3, the full variable domain is KAGVTQTPRYLIKTRGQQVTLSCSPISGHRSVSWYQQTPGQGLQFLFEYFSETQRNKGNFPGRFSGRQFSNSRSEMNVSTLELGDSALYLCASSWGQGNTEAFFGQGTRLTVV.

The CDR3 coding sequence is TGTGCCAGCAGCTTAGGCGGGGGGGCGATAGATACGCAGTATTTT. It specifies CASSLGGGAIDTQYF. This chain joins TRBV5-5 and TRBJ2-3; 9 nucleotides agree with TRBD2. The germline V gene encodes CDR1 SGHKS and CDR2 YYEKEE (reference sequence). Unmatched junction bases numbered 6, after V lost 2 bases and J lost 5 bases. The CDR3 totals 15 residues.

The V call is TRBV5-5, the J call TRBJ1-2; no definite D call. The V gene's germline CDR1 is SGHKS and CDR2 YYEKEE (reference sequence). This CDR3 has 15 amino acids. V was cut by 7 bases and J by 7 bases, with 23 bases left in between. In DNA, the CDR3 is TGTGCCAGCCGGGAACGTCAGGCCTCGGACGGTGGCTACACCTTC. Residues: CASRERQASDGGYTF.

This clone came up a few times. The chain is built from TRBV5-4 and TRBJ1-2; possible D gene TRBD1, 6 bases. V was clipped by 3 bases and J by 0 bases, with 12 bases between them. The CDR3 runs to 15 residues. Germline V gene sequence: CDR1 SGHNT, CDR2 YYREEE (reference sequence). The DNA of the CDR3 is TGTGCCAGCAGCTCGCTTGACAGGCCTAACTATGGCTACACCTTC. It encodes CASSSLDRPNYGYTF. The variable domain in full, with the rest retrieved from reference TRBV5-4 and TRBJ1-2, is ETGVTQSPTHLIKTRGQQVTLRCSSQSGHNTVSWYQQALGQGPQFIFQYYREEENGRGNFPPRFSGLQFPNYSSELNVNALELDDSALYLCASSSLDRPNYGYTFGSGTRLTVV.

The rearrangement joins TRBV3-1 (or the pseudogene TRBV3-2) to TRBJ2-1; 13 positions agree with TRBD2. This CDR3 region has 15 residues. V shed 5 bases, J shed 7 bases, and the junction held 5 bases outside the gene matches. CDR1 is LGHDT, CDR2 YNNKEL, per germline (reference sequence). Here the CDR3 DNA reads TGTGCCAGCAGCTATACGGGACTAGCGGGGAATGAGCAGTTCTTC. Its protein product is CASSYTGLAGNEQFF.

This clone has just a few counts. This chain joins TRBV27 and TRBJ2-3, with D maybe TRBD2 (7 bases). CDR1 and CDR2 from the germline V gene are MNHEY and SMNVEV (reference sequence). This CDR3 has 14 amino acids. Deletions cut 9 bases from V and 4 bases from J, with 17 bases between. The CDR3 reads CASQRGGPADTQYF. Here the CDR3 DNA reads TGTGCCAGTCAGAGGGGGGGTCCCGCAGATACGCAGTATTTT.

The rearrangement links TRBV27 to TRBJ1-2; D might be TRBD1 (6 bases). CDR3 length: 18 residues. CDR1 and CDR2 from the germline V gene are MNHEY and SMNVEV (reference sequence). V shed 1 base and J shed 7 bases, with 25 bases lying between them. The CDR3 sequence is CASSLLASGHRAGGGYTF. CDR3 nucleotide sequence: TGTGCCAGCAGTTTATTGGCATCGGGACACCGGGCGGGAGGTGGCTACACCTTC.

As for this clone: A read error may produce the germline difference seen at one junction end. V gene TRBV7-2 combines with J gene TRBJ1-2, with D possibly TRBD1 on 5 matching bases. CDR3 length: 15 residues. CDR1 is SGHTA and CDR2 is FQGNSA in the germline V gene. CDR3 nucleotide sequence: TGTGCCAGCAGCTTAGGATCAGGGTCTAAATATGGCTACACCTTC. Its translation: CASSLGSGSKYGYTF.

The CDR3 here is CASSPPGQGLFEQFF. DNA for the CDR3: TGCGCCAGCAGCCCCCCGGGACAGGGTTTATTTGAGCAGTTCTTC. The chain recombines TRBV4-1 with TRBJ2-1; TRBD1 matches at 9 bases. This CDR3 has 15 residues. Germline V gives CDR1 MGHRA, CDR2 YSYEKL. V was clipped by 4 bases and J by 9 bases; unmatched bases: 10.

This clone showed up just a few times. The chain has TRBV3-1 (or the pseudogene TRBV3-2) and TRBJ1-1, with D tentatively TRBD1 (6 bases). The germline V gene has CDR1 LGHDT and CDR2 YNNKEL (reference sequence). CDR3 length equals 16 residues. V lost 0 bases and J 3 bases, leaving 14 bases between the germline ends. The CDR3 nucleotides read TGTGCCAGCAGCCAAGACCTGATGACAGGACACACTGAAGCTTTCTTT. Translating it yields CASSQDLMTGHTEAFF.

This rearrangement joins TRBV10-3 to TRBJ2-1, with 11 bases that match TRBD2. The CDR3 totals 16 residues. Germline V gene lookup returns CDR1 ENHRY and CDR2 SYGVKD. Losses at the gene ends were 2 bases for V and 8 bases for J; bases not matched to a gene: 8. This CDR3 is CAISEGLAGGPDEQFF. CDR3 nucleotides: TGTGCCATCAGTGAGGGTCTAGCGGGGGGTCCGGATGAGCAGTTCTTC.

This clone came up a few times. The chain uses TRBV7-9 and TRBJ2-2; TRBD2 matches 10 bases. V shed 1 base, J shed 9 bases, and the junction held 5 bases outside the gene matches. This CDR3 region has 15 residues. The germline V gene encodes CDR1 SEHNR and CDR2 FQNEAQ (reference sequence). The CDR3 coding sequence is TGTGCCAGCAGCTTAGGACAGCGGGGGGGCCGGGAGCTGTTTTTT. Encoded protein: CASSLGQRGGRELFF.

The V gene is TRBV3-1 (or the pseudogene TRBV3-2), the J gene TRBJ2-7; D may be TRBD2 (5 bases). The V gene's germline CDR1 is LGHDT and CDR2 YNNKEL (reference sequence). The ends were cut back, 4 bases at V and 5 bases at J, with 18 bases in the middle. The CDR3 has 15 amino acids. The DNA for the CDR3 is TGTGCCAGCAGCCGCCCGGGCGGGCCGAGCCACGAGCAGTACTTC. Encoded protein: CASSRPGGPSHEQYF.

This clone was detected a few times. This chain joins TRBV7-2 and TRBJ2-1; 7 nucleotides agree with TRBD1. This CDR3 is 15 amino acids long. The germline gives CDR1 SGHTA, CDR2 FQGNSA. The V segment lost 3 bases and the J segment 14 bases; nucleotides outside the gene matches: 16. CDR3 region: CASSLEWGPEQGKFF. DNA of the CDR3: TGTGCCAGCAGCTTGGAGTGGGGGCCCGAACAGGGGAAGTTCTTC.

This sequence joins TRBV9 and TRBJ2-2; 8 bases line up with TRBD2. V shed 6 bases, J shed 5 bases, and the junction held 12 bases outside the gene matches. This CDR3 has 16 residues. Germline CDR1 and CDR2: SGDLS and YYNGEE. The CDR3 DNA reads as TGTGCCAGCACCCAACACAGCGGGGGTTTAACCGGGGAGCTGTTTTTT. It specifies CASTQHSGGLTGELFF.

The chain recombines TRBV5-5 with TRBJ1-3; D remains ambiguous. The V end was cut by 6 bases, the J end by 0 bases, with 13 bases between. The length of the CDR3 is 15 residues. Germline CDR1 and CDR2: SGHKS and YYEKEE (reference sequence). Here the CDR3 reads CASTRLGSSGNTIYF. CDR3 coding DNA: TGTGCCAGCACTAGATTGGGGAGCTCTGGAAACACCATATATTTT. The full variable domain, completed using reference TRBV5-5 and TRBJ1-3, is DAGVTQSPTHLIKTRGQQVTLRCSPISGHKSVSWYQQVLGQGPQFIFQYYEKEERGRGNFPDRFSARQFPNYSSELNVNALLLGDSALYLCASTRLGSSGNTIYFGEGSWLTVV.

The V gene is TRBV3-1 (or the pseudogene TRBV3-2), the J gene TRBJ1-2; D unclear. V was trimmed by 1 base and J by 9 bases, leaving 12 bases between them. The CDR3 runs to 13 residues. Per the germline V gene, CDR1 is LGHDT and CDR2 is YNNKEL (reference sequence). This CDR3 reads CASSQVYDSSYTF. The CDR3 region has the DNA TGTGCCAGCAGCCAAGTGTACGACTCGAGCTACACCTTC.

This clone was picked up one time. The chain employs TRBV5-4 and TRBJ2-7, with TRBD1 matching 9 bases. The CDR3 totals 15 residues. Trimming cost V 4 bases and J 0 bases; bases outside gene matches: 5. The V gene's germline CDR1 is SGHNT and CDR2 YYREEE (reference sequence). CDR3 sequence (DNA): TGTGCCAGCAGCCCGGGACAGGGAGCCTCCTACGAGCAGTACTTC. The encoded protein is CASSPGQGASYEQYF.

This chain joins TRBV4-2 and TRBJ2-1; tentatively, D is TRBD2 (7 bases). Germline V lookup: CDR1 LGHNA, CDR2 YNFKEQ. The CDR3 totals 14 residues. V lost 8 bases to trimming and J lost 5 bases, with 16 bases between them. This CDR3 is CASGTGGLNNEQFF. CDR3 nucleotides: TGTGCCAGCGGGACGGGGGGCCTAAACAATGAGCAGTTCTTC.

V gene TRBV2 combines with J gene TRBJ1-2; D gene uncertain. Trimming shortened V by 7 bases and J by 5 bases, and 8 bases separated the two germline ends. Germline loops: CDR1 SNHLY, CDR2 FYNNEI. The CDR3 has 11 amino acids. Written as DNA, the CDR3 is TGTGCCAGCACCCGAGTGTATGGCTACACCTTC. This gives the protein CASTRVYGYTF.

The CDR3 DNA is TGTGCCAGCAGTAAGCCGGGACAGGGAAAAATTGAAGCTTTCTTT. This codes for CASSKPGQGKIEAFF. The gene calls are TRBV6-2 or TRBV6-3 and TRBJ1-1; TRBD1 matches 9 bases. CDR1 and CDR2 from the germline V gene are MNHEY and SVGEGT. The V gene end was trimmed by 5 bases and the J gene end by 7 bases; junction bases not matched to a gene: 11. The CDR3 totals 15 residues.

J is TRBJ2-5 and V is TRBV11-2; perhaps TRBD2 as D (5 bases). The germline V gene has CDR1 SGHAT and CDR2 FQNNGV. V was clipped by 4 bases and J by 3 bases, with 21 bases between them. The length of the CDR3 is 17 residues. DNA for the CDR3: TGTGCCAGCAGCTCGGAAGTGGCGGGCGGGTGGAAAGAGACCCAGTACTTC. It codes for CASSSEVAGGWKETQYF.